A selection of T cell receptor beta chains follows, all from one sample in a study of PD-L1 blockade in urothelial cancer. TCRdb keeps only in-frame clones here, not all; method: immunoSEQ multiplex PCR. This sample yields roughly 41,000 clones, of which under 90% are seen a single time; roughly a sixth belongs to the top ten. The sequenced sample was PBMCs, obtained around atezolizumab (anti-PD-L1) treatment. The receptors stem from a man in his 60s with urothelial cancer. Each CDR3 is given without its conserved first and last residue. The order of the fields is CDR3 protein, V gene.

cdr3_aa: ASGWMGGNTEAF
v_call: TRBV12-5

cdr3_aa: ASSEKRSSGGSYEQY
v_call: TRBV6-1

cdr3_aa: ASSYARGLEQY
v_call: TRBV6-6

cdr3_aa: ASSPGLNIQY
v_call: TRBV7-2

cdr3_aa: ASSYTTGGTGNTIY
v_call: TRBV28

cdr3_aa: ASSPGHSADYGYT
v_call: TRBV28

cdr3_aa: ASSFLGGLADPETQY
v_call: TRBV7-9

cdr3_aa: ASSDTGLAYNEQF
v_call: TRBV5-1

cdr3_aa: ASTRGNQPQH
v_call: TRBV28

cdr3_aa: ASSWTGPPGTQY
v_call: TRBV5-1

cdr3_aa: ASSPGMRGTDTQY
v_call: TRBV28

cdr3_aa: ASSPTSDSASNQPQH
v_call: TRBV7-2

cdr3_aa: ASSPGWSETQY
v_call: TRBV18

cdr3_aa: ASSVLIASGGARDTGELF
v_call: TRBV19

cdr3_aa: ASSRLAGRNEQF
v_call: TRBV14

cdr3_aa: ASSPPPGDPGELF
v_call: TRBV4-1

cdr3_aa: ASSLVPAAEAF
v_call: TRBV5-8

cdr3_aa: ASSDSTSGGDTQY
v_call: TRBV6-4

cdr3_aa: ASSELGPTETQY
v_call: TRBV6-1

cdr3_aa: ATERQGTYNEQF
v_call: TRBV7-9

cdr3_aa: ASSGRGSGGGSEQF
v_call: TRBV7-2

cdr3_aa: ASSYSRPSEGYEQY
v_call: TRBV6-5